This T cell receptor beta chain was identified during a study of CD8+CD57+ T cells in acquired aplastic anemia. Across the whole study: CD4+ reads averaged around 9.9 million in healthy donors.

The TCR beta profiling, which covered VDJ combination and CDR3 sequence, was carried out using genomic DNA as the template. From the reads, TCRdb called clonotypes with MiXCR, one entry per CDR3 protein. This table has about 160,000 distinct CDR3 sequences, just under 45% appearing once. There are 12 residues in the CDR3. CDR1 and CDR2 (germline): DFQATT, SNEGSKA (reference sequence). The germline V and J ends were trimmed by 3 bases and 6 bases, with 11 bases remaining between them. The sample comprised sorted CD4+, CD8+, or CD8+CD57+ T cells (not recorded which) from PBMCs. V gene TRBV20-1 combines with J gene TRBJ1-2; D not certain. This clonotype was sampled from a human donor in good health. CDR3 sequence: CSARWEGHGYTF. The CDR3 coding sequence is TGCAGTGCTAGGTGGGAAGGACATGGCTACACCTTC.